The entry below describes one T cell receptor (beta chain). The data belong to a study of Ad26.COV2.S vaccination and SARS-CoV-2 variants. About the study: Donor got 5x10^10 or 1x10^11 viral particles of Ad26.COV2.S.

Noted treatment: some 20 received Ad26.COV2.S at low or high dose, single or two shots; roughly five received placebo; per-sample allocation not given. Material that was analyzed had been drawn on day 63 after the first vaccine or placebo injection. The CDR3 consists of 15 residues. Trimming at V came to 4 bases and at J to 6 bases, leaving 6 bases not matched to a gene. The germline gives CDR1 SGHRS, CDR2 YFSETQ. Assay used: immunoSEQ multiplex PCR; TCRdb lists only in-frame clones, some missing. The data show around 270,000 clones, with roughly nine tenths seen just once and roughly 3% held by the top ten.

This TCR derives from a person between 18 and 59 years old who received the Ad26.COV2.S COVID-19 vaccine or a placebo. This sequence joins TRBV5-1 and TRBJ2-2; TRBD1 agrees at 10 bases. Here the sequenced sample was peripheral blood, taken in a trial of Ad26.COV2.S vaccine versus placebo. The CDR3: CASSAGTGDAGELFF. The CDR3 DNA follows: TGCGCCAGCAGCGCCGGGACAGGGGATGCCGGGGAGCTGTTTTTT.